These T cell receptor beta chains were read from a single sample in a study of blood T cell repertoires in COVID-19. TCRdb's copy holds only in-frame clones and misses some; the assay was immunoSEQ multiplex PCR. The sample carries about 200,000 clones, 80% to 90% recorded once. Sequencing used PBMCs or T cells enriched from blood (not recorded which). These receptors all stem from a young man who had recovered from COVID-19. The CDR3 runs from the conserved cysteine through the conserved F or W. The D gene is left open where the match is weak. Rows may omit the clone size; those that give it use once, few, many or a size class.

size	V	D	J	CDR3	DNA
NA	TRBV6-5	NA	TRBJ1-2	CASSQSGKANYGYTF	TGTGCCAGCAGTCAGTCAGGCAAAGCTAACTATGGCTACACCTTC
NA	TRBV6-5	NA	TRBJ1-2	CASSRLDGYYGYTF	TGTGCCAGCAGTCGTCTTGACGGGTACTATGGCTACACCTTC
once	TRBV3-1/TRBV3-2	TRBD1	TRBJ1-6	CASSQEIGGPLHF	TGTGCCAGCAGCCAAGAAATAGGGGGCCCCCTCCACTTT
NA	TRBV25-1	TRBD1	TRBJ2-7	CASSGQGPSYEQYF	TGTGCCAGCAGTGGACAGGGACCCTCCTACGAGCAGTACTTC
NA	TRBV7-2	NA	TRBJ2-1	CASSRLGSYNEQFF	TGTGCCAGCAGCCGTCTCGGCTCCTACAATGAGCAGTTCTTC
NA	TRBV13	TRBD2	TRBJ2-3	CASSPTGLAVTDTQYF	TGTGCCAGCAGCCCCACGGGACTAGCGGTCACAGATACGCAGTATTTT
NA	TRBV11-3	TRBD1	TRBJ2-2	CASSRPGTGVQTGELFF	TGTGCCAGCAGCCGACCCGGGACAGGGGTACAGACCGGGGAGCTGTTTTTT
NA	TRBV30	TRBD1	TRBJ1-2	CAWSVGTGKYGYTF	TGTGCCTGGAGCGTAGGGACAGGGAAGTATGGCTACACCTTC
once	TRBV13	NA	TRBJ1-2	CASSTLQGTYGYTF	TGTGCCAGCAGCACCCTACAGGGTACCTATGGCTACACCTTC
NA	TRBV5-1	TRBD2	TRBJ2-7	CASSLEPAGEYYEQYF	TGCGCCAGCAGCTTGGAGCCAGCGGGAGAGTACTACGAGCAGTACTTC
NA	TRBV7-2	TRBD2	TRBJ2-7	CASSLEPSGRFEQYF	TGTGCCAGCAGCTTAGAGCCTAGCGGGAGATTCGAGCAGTACTTC
once	TRBV9	TRBD2	TRBJ2-7	CASSPGTTYEQYF	TGTGCCAGCAGCCCCGGGACTACCTACGAGCAGTACTTC
NA	TRBV18	NA	TRBJ2-3	CASSPGRPRGGLDTQYF	TGTGCCAGCTCACCTGGCCGACCTAGGGGTGGATTGGATACGCAGTATTTT
NA	TRBV6-2/TRBV6-3	NA	TRBJ2-7	CASSYSPDSTYEQYF	TGTGCCAGCAGTTACTCGCCGGACAGCACCTACGAGCAGTACTTC